This TCR beta chain was obtained from a study of blood T cell repertoires in COVID-19. Study overall: Collection of acute and convalescent COVID-19 samples took place in the United States, Italy and Spain.

The data were produced by immunoSEQ multiplex PCR, yet TCRdb's version contains in-frame clones alone and is incomplete. The profile shows 300,000 to 350,000 clones, around 80% of them singletons. V lost 4 bases to trimming and J lost 0 bases, with 10 bases between them. The germline V gene has CDR1 SGHNT and CDR2 YYREEE (reference sequence). This CDR3 comprises 14 residues. The rearrangement links TRBV5-4 to TRBJ1-2; maybe TRBD1 (5 bases). Sequenced sample: peripheral blood. The clonotype was recovered from a man aged 25-40 years with active or convalescent COVID-19. The CDR3 DNA sequence: TGTGCCAGCAGCAGCGGGACTTCTAACTATGGCTACACCTTC. Protein product: CASSSGTSNYGYTF.